The sequence of this T cell receptor (beta chain) was determined in a study of shared clonotypes between healthy human individuals. Produced via immunoSEQ multiplex PCR; TCRdb's table is partial and in-frame only. Here the sample spans over 2 million clones, 92% being singletons. The V gene lost 4 bases and the J gene lost 8 bases, with 9 bases spanning the gap. Germline V gene sequence: CDR1 SQVTM, CDR2 ANQGSEA. This CDR3 comprises 11 residues. The clonotype comes from a man younger than 30 in good health. Some clones in this sample may be carry-over from other donors' samples. The chain uses TRBV29-1 and TRBJ2-1, with D uncertain. The sequenced sample was naive CD4+ T cells from PBMCs. The subset is: CD45RA+ positively selected. CDR3 in amino acids: CSVVPDHEQFF. The CDR3 DNA sequence: TGCAGCGTTGTACCGGACCATGAGCAGTTCTTC.